One sample yielded the 14 T cell receptor delta chains listed below, sequenced in a study of delta chains in infants with herpesvirus infections. TCR cDNA was made from PBMC RNA with gamma- and delta-chain-specific primers. TCRdb re-called clones from the RT-PCR reads via CATT. Of several hundred delta-chain clones listed, around 67% are singletons. This specimen was peripheral blood, taken at time point 3 of longitudinal follow-up. Receptor source: a human donor who was a Ugandan infant, either HIV-exposed or HIV-unexposed (not recorded which).

For this clone: This DNA translates differently at residue 4 from the TCRdb protein, which is that of a much larger clone; a read error is likely, and the protein shown is the DNA's own translation. The genes are TRDV2 and TRDJ1; 13 bases fit TRDD3. V was pared by 6 bases and J by 3 bases, with 12 bases of the junction left unmatched. Germline lookup yields CDR1 GEAIGNYY and CDR2 EKD. This CDR3 contains 17 residues. DNA of the CDR3: TGTGCCTGTAACTCCCGTACTGGGGGATACGGGTCCGATAAACTCATCTTT. It encodes CACNSRTGGYGSDKLIF.

This clone was counted a single time. This sequence is one base from a far larger clone and is likely a read error. The V and J genes are TRDV1 and TRDJ3; tentatively, D is TRDD3 (5 bases). V lost 1 base and J lost 0, with 37 bases in between. Germline loops: CDR1 TSWWSYY, CDR2 QGS. The CDR3 sequence is 27 residues long. In nucleotides, the CDR3 is TGTGCTCTTGGGGAACCCCGGCTTTTCTACGAGTTATACTTGGGGCCAGGCAGCTCCTGGGACACCCGACAGATGTTTTTC. This codes for CALGEPRLFYELYLGPGSSWDTRQMFF.

Judged by abundance, this clone is large. V usage is TRDV1 and J usage is TRDJ3, with 8 bases matching TRDD3. This CDR3 has 27 residues. The ends lost 1 base at V and 0 bases at J; junction bases unmatched: 29. Per germline, CDR1 TSWWSYY and CDR2 QGS. CDR3 DNA: TGTGCTCTTGGGGAACCCCGGCTTTTCTACGAGTTATACTGGGGGCCAGGCAGCTCCTGGGACACCCGACAGATGTTTTTC. This codes for CALGEPRLFYELYWGPGSSWDTRQMFF.

This clone was seen a handful of times. A read error is likely here: a far larger clone is one base away. Other DNA sequences of this sample code for an identical CDR3. DNA of the CDR3: TGTGCCTGTGACGTACTGGGGGCACACACCGATAAACTCATCTTT. As protein: CACDVLGAHTDKLIF. The J gene is TRDJ1, the V gene TRDV2, with TRDD3 identical over 8 bases. The germline V gene has CDR1 GEAIGNYY and CDR2 EKD. The CDR3 runs 15 residues. V gave up 3 bases and J gave up 0 bases; unmatched junction bases: 5.

Sample share makes this clone medium-sized. Since a much larger clone is just one base distant, this may be a read error. V and J are TRDV2 and TRDJ1; 8 positions match TRDD3. The CDR3 runs to 15 residues. CDR1 is GEAIGNYY and CDR2 is EKD in the germline V gene. Here the CDR3 reads CACDVLGAHTNKLIF. The CDR3 bases are TGTGCCTGTGACGTACTGGGGGCCCACACCAATAAACTCATCTTT.

In the case of this clone: The protein in TCRdb stems from a much larger clone and differs at residue 9 from this DNA's translation, likely a read error; here the protein is translated from the DNA. The chain combines TRDV2 with TRDJ1; 10 bases are shared with TRDD3. Germline-derived CDR1 and CDR2 are GEAIGNYY and EKD. CDR3 size: 15 residues. J gave up 4 bases and V 3 bases, and 7 bases lay outside the gene matches. The CDR3 region is CACDQLGDVDDKLIF. The CDR3 region has the DNA TGTGCCTGTGACCAACTGGGGGATGTTGACGATAAACTCATCTTT.

About this clone itself: A far larger clone is a single base away, which makes a read error likely. The identical CDR3 is also encoded by other nucleotide sequences in the sample. The CDR3 DNA follows: TGTGCCTGTGACGGCATCGGTACTGGGGGATACGAGTCCGATAAACTCATTTTT. Amino acid sequence: CACDGIGTGGYESDKLIF. The V and J genes are TRDV2 and TRDJ1; TRDD3 matches 13 bases. The CDR3 runs to 18 residues. The germline V gene encodes CDR1 GEAIGNYY and CDR2 EKD.

In this sample, this clone is large. CDR3 DNA: TGTGCCTGTGACCTACTGGGGGGCAGCTCCTGGGACACCCGACAGATGTTTTTC. Translation: CACDLLGGSSWDTRQMFF. The genes are TRDV2 and TRDJ3; 8 nucleotides agree with TRDD3. This CDR3 comprises 18 residues. Trimming removed 3 bases from V and 0 bases from J; junction bases left unmatched: 6. Germline V gene lookup returns CDR1 GEAIGNYY and CDR2 EKD.

This clone is deemed hyperexpanded. Within the sample, other DNA sequences also encode this same CDR3. The chain has TRDV2 and TRDJ1; D remains unclear. In germline, CDR1 is GEAIGNYY, CDR2 EKD. This CDR3 spans 16 amino acids. Trimming took 0 bases from V and 4 from J, leaving 17 bases between them. The CDR3 reads CACDTVGPRESDKLIF. DNA of the CDR3: TGTGCCTGTGACACCGTGGGACCTCGGGAGAGCGATAAACTCATCTTT.

With regard to this clone: TCRdb's entry gives the protein of a much larger clone, which mismatches this DNA's translation at residue 4, likely from a read error; the protein reported here is translated from the DNA. The genes are TRDV2 and TRDJ1; D is unclear. Germline values: CDR1 GEAIGNYY, CDR2 EKD. The CDR3 extends over 15 amino acids. This CDR3 is CACGTVGPITDKLIF. The CDR3 coding sequence is TGTGCCTGTGGCACCGTGGGACCCATCACCGATAAACTCATCTTT.

Details on this clone: TCRdb's protein, taken from a much larger clone, differs from this DNA's translation at residue 16, likely owing to a read error; the protein displayed comes from the DNA. The chain carries TRDV1 and TRDJ1; D tentatively fits TRDD2 or TRDD3 (6 bases each). The germline V gene encodes CDR1 TSWWSYY and CDR2 QGS. The CDR3 totals 20 residues. The CDR3 spells CALGDQSSPRGGGPTEKLIF. The DNA of the CDR3 is TGTGCTCTTGGGGACCAATCTTCCCCCAGGGGTGGGGGTCCTACCGAGAAACTCATCTTT.

A remark on this clone: A far larger clone differs by one base, so this is likely a read error. The chain couples TRDV2 to TRDJ1; 13 bases map to TRDD3. The J segment lost 2 bases and the V segment lost 3 bases, leaving 11 bases of the junction unmatched. Germline lookup yields CDR1 GEAIGNYY and CDR2 EKD. The CDR3 totals 18 residues. The CDR3 protein is CACDGIGTGGYETDKLIF. Here the CDR3 DNA reads TGTGCCTGTGACGGCATCGGTACTGGGGGATACGAGACCGATAAACTCATCTTT.

In regard to this clone: This likely came from a read error, as a far larger clone is one base away. The genes are TRDV2 and TRDJ1, with 9 positions matching TRDD3. Germline V CDR1 and CDR2: GEAIGNYY, EKD. Germline trimming cut 3 bases from V and 3 bases from J; bases unmatched to any gene: 4. The CDR3 runs to 14 residues. The CDR3: CACDVLGDADKLIF. CDR3 sequence (DNA): TGTGCCTGTGACGTACTGGGGGACGCCGATAAACTCATCTTT.

On this clone: A far larger clone is just one base off, so this is likely a read error. The chain uses TRDV2 and TRDJ1; the match to TRDD3 covers 13 bases. CDR3 length: 17 residues. CDR1 GEAIGNYY and CDR2 EKD come from the germline V gene. The ends lost 5 bases at V and 3 bases at J; junction bases unmatched: 11. Here the CDR3 reads CACVSRTGGYGSDKLIF. Written as DNA, the CDR3 is TGTGCCTGTGTCTCCCGTACTGGGGGATACGGGTCCGATAAACTCATCTTT.